Listed here are 9 T cell receptor beta chains from one sample, sequenced in a study of OX40 agonist ivuxolimab in advanced cancers. This table comes from immunoSEQ multiplex PCR, and its TCRdb copy is limited to in-frame clones, with some not included. The repertoire holds 85,000 to 95,000 clones, with roughly 90% as singletons. The starting material was CD4+ or CD8+ T cells sorted from blood, obtained in a trial of the OX40 agonist ivuxolimab. These receptors all come from an adult with an advanced solid tumor such as melanoma, head and neck, liver or kidney cancer.

This clone appeared once. J is TRBJ2-1 and V is TRBV19; TRBD1 aligns across 9 bases. The CDR3 covers 16 residues. Germline values: CDR1 LNHDA, CDR2 SQIVND (reference sequence). The ends lost 4 bases at V and 2 bases at J; junction bases unmatched: 6. CDR3 bases: TGTGCCAGTAGTACTGGGACAGGGTTAGCCTACAATGAGCAGTTCTTC. As protein: CASSTGTGLAYNEQFF.

This rearrangement joins TRBV5-1 to TRBJ2-7; 8 positions agree with TRBD1. CDR3 length: 13 amino acids. Germline CDR1 is SGHRS and CDR2 is YFSETQ. Trimming removed 1 base from V and 6 bases from J; junction bases left unmatched: 3. The CDR3 sequence: CASSLLQGGEQYF. The CDR3 nucleotides are TGCGCCAGCAGCTTGCTACAGGGGGGCGAGCAGTACTTC.

The chain employs TRBV23-1 and TRBJ2-3; possibly TRBD2 for D (5 bases). TRBV23-1 counts as an open reading frame of uncertain function. This CDR3 is built from 17 residues. Trimming removed 7 bases at V and 4 bases at J, with 24 bases between. CDR3 loop: CASTQNPTKRVPDTQYF. The CDR3 nucleotides are TGCGCCAGCACCCAAAATCCGACTAAGCGAGTTCCAGATACGCAGTATTTT.

Notes on this clone: This same CDR3 is encoded by further DNA sequences in the sample. This rearrangement joins TRBV28 to TRBJ2-2; D remains ambiguous. This CDR3 comprises 12 residues. V lost 1 base and J 5 bases, leaving 2 bases between the germline ends. Germline lookup yields CDR1 MDHEN and CDR2 SYDVKM. CDR3 sequence reads: CASSLFTGELFF. The CDR3 nucleotides are TGTGCCAGCAGTTTATTTACCGGGGAGCTGTTTTTT. The full variable domain, completed using reference TRBV28 and TRBJ2-2, is DVKVTQSSRYLVKRTGEKVFLECVQDMDHENMFWYRQDPGLGLRLIYFSYDVKMKEKGDIPEGYSVSREKKERFSLILESASTNQTSMYLCASSLFTGELFFGEGSRLTVL.

The chain uses TRBV11-3 and TRBJ2-3; TRBD2 agrees at 10 bases. This CDR3 contains 16 residues. The ends lost 5 bases at V and 4 bases at J; junction bases unmatched: 9. From germline, CDR1 is SGHNT and CDR2 YENEEA. The CDR3 DNA reads TGTGCCAGCAGCCTGACTAGCGGGTCTGGATCAGATACGCAGTATTTT. It codes for CASSLTSGSGSDTQYF.

J is TRBJ2-2 and V is TRBV14; 7 bases map to TRBD2. This CDR3 has 17 residues. Germline V CDR1 and CDR2: SGHDN, FVKESK. V shed 4 bases and J 3 bases; nucleotides not matched to a gene: 11. CDR3 bases: TGTGCCAGCAGCCCCTATAGGACTAGAGGGGACACCGGGGAGCTGTTTTTT. This translates into CASSPYRTRGDTGELFF.

The sample holds a few counts of this clone. V is TRBV18 and J is TRBJ1-5; D might be TRBD1 (5 bases). The V and J ends lost 5 bases and 0 bases respectively, with 11 bases between them. Germline assignment: CDR1 KGHSH and CDR2 LQKENI. CDR3 length: 15 amino acids. CDR3 nucleotides: TGTGCCAGCTCAGCAACAGGATATAGCAATCAGCCCCAGCATTTT. The encoded protein is CASSATGYSNQPQHF.

V gene TRBV4-3 combines with J gene TRBJ1-2, with D uncertain. V gave up 0 bases and J gave up 4 bases, with 15 bases separating them. There are 16 residues in the CDR3. CDR1 is LGHNA and CDR2 is YSLEER in the germline V gene. Here the CDR3 DNA reads TGCGCCAGCAGCCAAGATTATTCGTGGGAGACCTATGGCTACACCTTC. This encodes CASSQDYSWETYGYTF.

The gene calls are TRBV7-9 and TRBJ2-5; 8 positions match TRBD1. The CDR3 is made up of 14 amino acids. Germline CDR1 is SEHNR and CDR2 is FQNEAQ (reference sequence). V dropped 5 bases and J dropped 1; count of bases not matched to a gene: 3. CDR3 nucleotide sequence: TGTGCCAGCAGCCGACAGGGGACCCAAGAGACCCAGTACTTC. It codes for CASSRQGTQETQYF.